These 6 T cell receptor beta chains share one sample of origin, sequenced in a study of T-cell memory formation after mild COVID-19. TCRdb reprocessed the 5' RACE reads with MiXCR, giving one entry per CDR3 protein. The sample lists around 300,000 distinct CDR3 sequences, roughly an eighth occurring once. Sequenced sample: PBMCs or a T cell subset sorted from them (not recorded which). The receptors derive from a man between 18 and 35 years old who had mild COVID-19 (a few samples of this study predate the infection). Cell type and time point are not known.

In its sample, this clonotype was seen a few times. The chain uses TRBV7-9 and TRBJ1-1, with D possibly TRBD1 on 5 matching bases. CDR1 and CDR2 (germline): SEHNR, FQNEAQ (reference sequence). Deletions cut 2 bases from V and 3 bases from J, with 10 bases between. The CDR3 length is 14 residues. The CDR3 here is CASSLNRGYTEAFF. CDR3 coding DNA: TGTGCCAGCAGCTTAAACCGGGGGTACACTGAAGCTTTCTTT.

The chain carries TRBV4-1 and TRBJ1-2; tentatively, D is TRBD1 (6 bases). Deletions cut 3 bases from V and 4 bases from J, with 12 bases between. The germline V gene has CDR1 MGHRA and CDR2 YSYEKL. CDR3 length: 14 residues. CDR3 bases: TGCGCCAGCAGCCAGGGTCCAGGGGTCTATGGCTACACCTTC. This sequence encodes CASSQGPGVYGYTF.

The CDR3: CASSLGSGWADTQYF. The CDR3 DNA sequence: TGCGCCAGCAGCTTGGGGTCGGGGTGGGCAGATACGCAGTATTTT. This chain uses TRBV5-1 with TRBJ2-3; tentative D call: TRBD2 (5 bases). The V and J ends lost 0 bases and 4 bases respectively, with 12 bases between them. Germline CDR1 and CDR2: SGHRS and YFSETQ. The CDR3 length is 15 residues. The whole variable domain, filled in from reference TRBV5-1 and TRBJ2-3, reads KAGVTQTPRYLIKTRGQQVTLSCSPISGHRSVSWYQQTPGQGLQFLFEYFSETQRNKGNFPGRFSGRQFSNSRSEMNVSTLELGDSALYLCASSLGSGWADTQYFGPGTRLTVL.

The chain has TRBV19 and TRBJ1-6; no clear D. This CDR3 has 13 residues. Germline CDR1 is LNHDA and CDR2 is SQIVND (reference sequence). The germline V and J ends were trimmed by 6 bases and 5 bases, with 8 bases remaining between them. The CDR3 nucleotides are TGTGCCAGTAGGCAGGTGGATAATTCACCCCTCCACTTT. Translating it yields CASRQVDNSPLHF.

This sequence joins TRBV20-1 and TRBJ2-4; D gene ambiguous. V shed 0 bases and J shed 1 base, with 10 bases lying between them. This CDR3 contains 15 residues. Germline CDR1 reads DFQATT; CDR2 reads SNEGSKA (reference sequence). In DNA, the CDR3 is TGCAGTGCTAGAGATGCGCGTACGGCCAAAAACATTCAGTACTTC. Its protein product is CSARDARTAKNIQYF.

V is TRBV3-1 and J is TRBJ1-1; a possible D gene is TRBD1 (5 bases). CDR1 and CDR2 from the germline V gene are LGHDT and YNNKEL (reference sequence). CDR3 size: 14 residues. The V and J ends lost 6 bases and 3 bases respectively, with 14 bases between them. CDR3 residues: CASRDGGIYTEAFF. CDR3 nucleotide sequence: TGTGCCAGCAGGGACGGGGGAATTTACACTGAAGCTTTCTTT.